This T cell receptor (beta chain) was profiled in a study of cytomegalovirus exposure and HLA in healthy donors. Findings and limits, study-wide: Further analysis, carried out later, found HLA-associated TCR beta chains more clonally expanded than equally common other chains. Based on reports, TCR beta sequences accurately predicted HLA-A and HLA-B alleles for most subjects.

With respect to this clone: Its cognate antigen is unknown.

Sampled while nominally healthy, donors likely had unrecorded immune exposures. The CDR3 loop spans 14 amino acids. Looked up from germline, CDR1 is SEHNR and CDR2 is FQNEAQ (reference sequence). Researchers ran the PCR with 60 Vbeta and 13 Jbeta primers. Using immunoSEQ multiplex PCR, the repertoire was profiled, and TCRdb retains in-frame clones only, with some absent. The sample holds more than 200,000 clones, approximately 81% seen once. This sequence joins TRBV7-9 and TRBJ2-2; 7 positions agree with TRBD1. The sequence came from a human donor in good health. Sequencing used PBMCs. The CDR3 DNA reads as TGTGCTATATCAGGGGGTTTAAACACCGGGGAGCTGTTTTTT. Translation: CAISGGLNTGELFF. Full variable domain (outside the CDR3, taken from reference TRBV7-9 and TRBJ2-2): DTGVSQNPRHKITKRGQNVTFRCDPISEHNRLYWYRQTLGQGPEFLTYFQNEAQLEKSRLLSDRFSAERPKGSFSTLEIQRTEQGDSAMYLCAISGGLNTGELFFGEGSRLTVL.